The 19 T cell receptor beta chains below were found in one sample sequenced in a study of cytomegalovirus exposure and HLA in healthy donors (dated 2017 in TCRdb). The library was made by the immunoSEQ multiplex PCR assay. For the multiplex PCR, a mixture combining 60 forward primers for TCR Vbeta segments and 13 reverse primers for TCR Jbeta segments was used. Not all clones reach the TCRdb copy of this immuneACCESS table, which keeps in-frame sequences only. Checked studies attribute under half of the gap to unresolved V genes and leave the rest unexplained. Recorded for this sample are around 90,000 clones; 85% of them occurred a single time. The biggest ten clones account for about 7.7% of the sample. The sequenced material came from PBMCs. Every receptor here comes from a man aged 40-55 years in good health and CMV-seropositive.

V is TRBV6-6 and J is TRBJ1-1; D remains ambiguous. Germline V gene data show CDR1 as MNHNY and CDR2 as SVGAGI (reference sequence). The germline V and J ends were trimmed by 8 bases and 5 bases, with 15 bases remaining between them. The CDR3 runs to 13 residues. The CDR3 loop is CASRRRGGTEAFF. In DNA, the CDR3 is TGTGCCAGCCGTCGGCGAGGAGGTACTGAAGCTTTCTTT.

This clone occurred once. CDR3 residues: CASSESRGGSNQPQHF. The CDR3 nucleotides are TGTGCCAGCAGTGAATCCCGTGGAGGGAGCAATCAGCCCCAGCATTTT. The chain is built from TRBV25-1 and TRBJ1-5; D remains ambiguous. CDR3 size: 16 residues. The ends were cut back, 1 base at V and 1 base at J, with 11 bases in the middle. Per the germline V gene, CDR1 is MGHDK and CDR2 is SYGVNS.

This chain links TRBV11-3 with TRBJ2-1, with D maybe TRBD2 (6 bases). Germline-derived CDR1 and CDR2 are SGHNT and YENEEA. Trimming pared 8 bases from V and 0 bases from J, leaving 11 bases between. The length of the CDR3 is 14 residues. The CDR3 DNA reads TGTGCCAGCCGGGACTCTAGCTCCTACAATGAGCAGTTCTTC. This codes for CASRDSSSYNEQFF.

CDR3: CASSLQGMNTEAFF. The CDR3 region has the DNA TGTGCCAGCAGCTTACAGGGAATGAACACTGAAGCTTTCTTT. The V gene is TRBV5-5, the J gene TRBJ1-1; maybe TRBD1 (6 bases). Germline V gives CDR1 SGHKS, CDR2 YYEKEE (reference sequence). The CDR3 sequence is 14 residues long. Trimming left V 2 bases short and J 0 bases short, with 8 bases between.

The chain combines TRBV6-5 with TRBJ2-7; D call uncertain. Germline CDR1 and CDR2: MNHEY and SVGAGI. This CDR3 region has 11 residues. Trimming pared 5 bases from V and 4 bases from J, leaving 6 bases between. CDR3 residues: CASSEAYEQYF. As DNA, the CDR3 is TGTGCCAGCAGTGAGGCTTACGAGCAGTACTTC.

The chain is built from TRBV5-1 and TRBJ1-1; D unclear. Germline V CDR1 and CDR2: SGHRS, YFSETQ. Trimming stripped 1 base from V and 0 bases from J, with 7 bases between. This CDR3 region has 14 residues. CDR3: CASSLSPVNTEAFF. CDR3 sequence (DNA): TGCGCCAGCAGCTTGAGTCCGGTGAACACTGAAGCTTTCTTT.

Points on this clone: The DNA is omitted, as the CDR3 cannot be located on it reliably, and the CDR3 follows TCRdb's listing. At the DNA level, this CDR3 is encoded by other sequences in the same sample as well. This chain links TRBV7-3 with TRBJ2-7; the table calls TRBD2, which could not be checked here. Germline assignment: CDR1 SGHTA and CDR2 FQGTGA. Ends included, the CDR3 has 15 residues. The CDR3 is CASSFASGSVYEQYF.

This chain joins TRBV9 and TRBJ2-6; D is ambiguous. The V end was cut by 2 bases, the J end by 2 bases, with 11 bases between. Germline assignment: CDR1 SGDLS and CDR2 YYNGEE. The CDR3 covers 16 residues. The CDR3 loop reads CASSVTPTAGANVLTF. The CDR3 DNA sequence: TGTGCCAGCAGCGTCACTCCTACCGCTGGGGCCAACGTCCTGACTTTC.

CDR3 nucleotide sequence: TGTGCCAGCAGCTTATCCCTAGAGGTTGACACCGGGGAGCTGTTTTTT. Encoded protein: CASSLSLEVDTGELFF. The genes are TRBV13 and TRBJ2-2; D not certain. The CDR3 consists of 16 residues. V shed 2 bases and J shed 3 bases, with 13 bases lying between them. CDR1 and CDR2 (germline): PRHDT, FYEKMQ (reference sequence).

This clone was counted a single time. The V call is TRBV2, the J call TRBJ2-5; 7 bases align to TRBD2. Germline CDR1 and CDR2: SNHLY and FYNNEI. This CDR3 is built from 16 residues. Germline trimming cut 5 bases from V and 0 bases from J; bases unmatched to any gene: 9. The chain's CDR3 is CASSTQTAGNQETQYF. CDR3 DNA sequence: TGTGCCAGCAGTACTCAGACAGCGGGGAACCAAGAGACCCAGTACTTC.

This clone was seen only once. At one end, the junction sequence differs from germline, possibly due to a read error. The genes are TRBV7-9 and TRBJ2-3; D is unresolved. The CDR3 length is 12 residues. Germline CDR1 SEHNR, CDR2 FQNEAQ (reference sequence). CDR3 loop: CSSSPLSDTQYF. In DNA form, the CDR3 reads TGTTCCAGCAGCCCACTTTCCGATACGCAGTATTTT.

This sequence joins TRBV5-4 and TRBJ2-5; possible D gene TRBD1, 5 bases. CDR3 length equals 14 residues. Trimming left V 2 bases short and J 2 bases short, with 10 bases between. In germline, CDR1 is SGHNT, CDR2 YYREEE (reference sequence). The CDR3 nucleotides read TGTGCCAGCAGCTTCGCAGGGCGACAAGAGACCCAGTACTTC. It specifies CASSFAGRQETQYF.

The genes are TRBV6-6 and TRBJ2-2; D perhaps matches TRBD1 (6 bases). The V gene's germline CDR1 is MNHNY and CDR2 SVGAGI (reference sequence). The CDR3 length is 14 residues. The V end lost 7 bases, the J end lost 4 bases, and 13 bases lay between the germline ends. CDR3 coding DNA: TGTGCCAGCATCCCTGGGGGCGTCACCGGGGAGCTGTTTTTT. This gives the protein CASIPGGVTGELFF.

This chain joins TRBV6-5 and TRBJ2-7; D might be TRBD1 (6 bases). The germline V and J ends were trimmed by 2 bases and 4 bases, with 12 bases remaining between them. Germline-derived CDR1 and CDR2 are MNHEY and SVGAGI. The length of the CDR3 is 14 residues. DNA of the CDR3: TGTGCCAGCAGTTACGGAGGCAGGGGTTACGAGCAGTACTTC. As protein: CASSYGGRGYEQYF.

The chain links TRBV7-9 to TRBJ1-5; D is perhaps TRBD1 (5 bases). This CDR3 region has 12 residues. Germline V lookup: CDR1 SEHNR, CDR2 FQNEAQ (reference sequence). Trimming left V 2 bases short and J 7 bases short, with 6 bases between. DNA of the CDR3: TGTGCCAGCAGCTTACAGGGCCAGCCCCAGCATTTT. It codes for CASSLQGQPQHF.

The chain has TRBV19 and TRBJ2-5, with D hard to call. The J call is uncertain, as TRBJ2-7 better fits the DNA end. The CDR3 loop spans 14 amino acids. Germline-derived CDR1 and CDR2 are LNHDA and SQIVND (reference sequence). In nucleotides, the CDR3 is TGTGCCAGTAGTGAGTCCCTGGGCCCCTACGAGCAGTACTTC. This translates into CASSESLGPYEQYF.

Written as DNA, the CDR3 is TGTGCCAGTATCGGGACAGGGGGCAGCGGCTACACCTTC. It yields the protein CASIGTGGSGYTF. The rearrangement uses TRBV19 and TRBJ1-2; 12 nucleotides align to TRBD1. Germline V lookup: CDR1 LNHDA, CDR2 SQIVND (reference sequence). The CDR3 covers 13 residues. V dropped 7 bases and J dropped 8; count of bases not matched to a gene: 5.

This clone turned up a few times. The rearrangement joins TRBV30 to TRBJ2-7; 7 bases match TRBD1. Trimming cost V 5 bases and J 6 bases; bases outside gene matches: 7. The germline V gene encodes CDR1 GTSNPN and CDR2 SVGIG (reference sequence). The CDR3 covers 12 residues. The CDR3 spells CAWAPYRGEQYF. CDR3 DNA sequence: TGTGCCTGGGCCCCTTACAGGGGCGAGCAGTACTTC.

The chain couples TRBV6-5 to TRBJ2-7; TRBD1 matches at 8 bases. Per germline, CDR1 MNHEY and CDR2 SVGAGI. CDR3 length equals 14 residues. Trimming took 2 bases from V and 6 from J; bases not matched to a gene: 6. Here the CDR3 reads CASSYGQGAAEQYF. The CDR3 DNA follows: TGTGCCAGCAGTTACGGGCAGGGGGCGGCCGAGCAGTACTTC.